The text below deals with one T cell receptor (beta chain). There is no known antigen for this receptor. The record has no base qualities; no much larger clone is one base away. The data derive from a study of control samples from healthy donors and cancer patients (dated by TCRdb to about 2020). The library was made by the immunoSEQ multiplex PCR assay. The table comes from immuneACCESS by way of TCRdb, which keeps in-frame sequences with V and J called. Part of the clones is missing from these tables; in studies checked, under half for an unresolved V gene and the rest for unknown reasons. Counted in this sample were over 100,000 clones; roughly 91% of them appeared once. The top ten clonotypes cover 15% to 20% of the sample. From its cysteine to its phenylalanine, the CDR3 spans 14 amino acids. Only the CDR3 DNA stays, 42 bases, in frame from base 1. The V end loses 4 bases and the J end loses 0 bases, and a stretch of 9 bases separates them. CDR1 and CDR2, per the germline V gene (reference sequence), are LGHDT and YNNKEL.

The sequence came from a woman in her 50s in good health. Material: blood. Recombination linked TRBV3-1 (or the pseudogene TRBV3-2) to TRBJ1-1; too little of a D gene remains to name it. This receptor carries the CDR3 CASSRYRMNTEAFF. In nucleotide form, the sequence is TGTGCCAGCAGCCGGTATCGCATGAACACTGAAGCTTTCTTT.